This entry lists 21 T cell receptor beta chains sequenced from one sample in a study of PD-1 blockade in classical Hodgkin lymphoma. Using immunoSEQ multiplex PCR, the repertoire was profiled, and TCRdb retains in-frame clones only, with some absent. The sample includes about 7,000 clones, roughly 80% of them seen just once. Time point given: cycle 4 day 1 (C4D1), after 5 to 7 weeks of nivolumab. Every one of the patients relapsed after autologous stem cell transplantation (brentuximab vedotin exposure was variable). The starting material was peripheral blood mononuclear cells (PBMCs), obtained before the fourth cycle of nivolumab. These receptors all come from a human donor with classical Hodgkin lymphoma.

This chain links TRBV15 with TRBJ2-5; D is perhaps TRBD1 or TRBD2 (5 bases each). This CDR3 contains 16 residues. Trimming removed 5 bases from V and 5 bases from J, with 21 bases in between. Germline CDR1 LNHNV, CDR2 YYDKDF (reference sequence). The CDR3 DNA follows: TGTGCCACCAGCCCGTCCCCCCGCCGAGGGACGGAGACCCAGTACTTC. It encodes CATSPSPRRGTETQYF. The full variable domain, its missing parts supplied by reference TRBV15 and TRBJ2-5, is DAMVIQNPRYQVTQFGKPVTLSCSQTLNHNVMYWYQQKSSQAPKLLFHYYDKDFNNEADTPDNFQSRRPNTSFCFLDIRSPGLGDTAMYLCATSPSPRRGTETQYFGPGTRLLVL.

This clone was seen once. The chain is built from TRBV18 and TRBJ2-2; 8 nucleotides agree with TRBD1. From germline, CDR1 is KGHSH and CDR2 LQKENI. V dropped 3 bases and J dropped 6; count of bases not matched to a gene: 3. This CDR3 is built from 14 residues. The CDR3 is CASSPDRVAGELFF. CDR3 sequence (DNA): TGTGCCAGCTCACCGGACAGGGTCGCCGGGGAGCTGTTTTTT.

Here the CDR3 reads CASSLQGGDYGYTF. CDR3 DNA: TGTGCCAGCAGCTTACAGGGGGGGGACTATGGCTACACCTTC. This chain uses TRBV7-8 with TRBJ1-2, with 7 bases matching TRBD1. Germline V gene sequence: CDR1 SGHVS, CDR2 FQNEAQ. J was trimmed by 3 bases and V by 2 bases; bases with no gene match: 3. This CDR3 comprises 14 residues.

V gene TRBV7-2 combines with J gene TRBJ2-3, with D perhaps matching TRBD1 (6 bases). The V and J ends lost 5 bases and 5 bases respectively, with 20 bases between them. The CDR3 runs to 16 residues. Germline CDR1 reads SGHTA; CDR2 reads FQGNSA. DNA for the CDR3: TGTGCCAGCAGCCTCGCAGGGGTTGGAGGATTAGATACGCAGTATTTT. Its protein is CASSLAGVGGLDTQYF.

This clone was detected a few times. The gene calls are TRBV2 and TRBJ1-1; tentatively, D is TRBD1 (5 bases). The CDR3 totals 13 residues. Germline loops: CDR1 SNHLY, CDR2 FYNNEI. V dropped 5 bases and J dropped 2 bases, with 9 bases sitting between them. CDR3 bases: TGTGCCAGCAGTCCGCAGGGCAACACTGAAGCTTTCTTT. Translation: CASSPQGNTEAFF.

The rearrangement joins TRBV7-2 to TRBJ2-7; D might be TRBD2 (7 bases). The CDR3 covers 14 residues. V lost 1 base and J lost 11, with 18 bases in between. Germline values: CDR1 SGHTA, CDR2 FQGNSA. The DNA of the CDR3 is TGTGCCAGCAGCTTAGTCGGGGGGCGGAGTGAGGAGTACTTC. Its protein product is CASSLVGGRSEEYF.

By frequency in the sample, this clone is hyperexpanded. This chain joins TRBV5-4 and TRBJ1-2; 7 bases are shared with TRBD1. CDR3 length: 15 amino acids. Trimming took 0 bases from V and 4 from J; bases not matched to a gene: 6. CDR1 is SGHNT, CDR2 YYREEE, per germline (reference sequence). For the CDR3, the DNA is TGTGCCAGCAGCTTGGGGGAAGGGGGCGCCTATGGCTACACCTTC. Translation: CASSLGEGGAYGYTF.

The chain links TRBV6-5 to TRBJ2-7; D is perhaps TRBD1 (6 bases). Germline loops: CDR1 MNHEY, CDR2 SVGAGI. The CDR3 extends over 14 amino acids. V was trimmed by 4 bases and J by 0 bases, leaving 10 bases between them. CDR3 protein: CASSWDIPSYEQYF. For the CDR3, the DNA is TGTGCCAGCAGTTGGGACATCCCCTCCTACGAGCAGTACTTC.

The gene calls are TRBV5-5 and TRBJ2-5, with D possibly being TRBD2 (5 bases). The CDR3 is 15 amino acids. Germline V lookup: CDR1 SGHKS, CDR2 YYEKEE (reference sequence). The V end lost 3 bases, the J end lost 5 bases, and 17 bases lay between the germline ends. The CDR3: CASSSFRMKRETQYF. The CDR3 region has the DNA TGTGCCAGCAGCTCCTTTAGGATGAAGCGGGAGACCCAGTACTTC. Full variable domain (missing parts from reference TRBV5-5 and TRBJ2-5): DAGVTQSPTHLIKTRGQQVTLRCSPISGHKSVSWYQQVLGQGPQFIFQYYEKEERGRGNFPDRFSARQFPNYSSELNVNALLLGDSALYLCASSSFRMKRETQYFGPGTRLLVL.

The chain combines TRBV11-1 with TRBJ2-5; D possibly corresponds to TRBD1 (5 bases). Germline assignment: CDR1 SGHAT and CDR2 FQDESV (reference sequence). V was trimmed by 8 bases and J by 7 bases, leaving 20 bases between them. This CDR3 is built from 14 residues. The CDR3 loop is CASRLHGQGRTQYF. In nucleotides, the CDR3 is TGTGCCAGCCGACTGCATGGGCAGGGAAGGACCCAGTACTTC.

In this sample, this clone turned up a few times. The genes are TRBV7-3 and TRBJ1-1; unclear D gene. The CDR3 totals 13 residues. The V gene lost 3 bases and the J gene lost 1 base, with 6 bases spanning the gap. Germline CDR1 SGHTA, CDR2 FQGTGA. Written as DNA, the CDR3 is TGTGCCAGCAGCTTTTTTTCGAACACTGAAGCTTTCTTT. As protein: CASSFFSNTEAFF.

This clone was recorded a few times. CDR3 nucleotides: TGTGCCAGCAGCCTCAGGACAGGGTGGCAAGAGACCCAGTACTTC. Its protein product is CASSLRTGWQETQYF. The chain recombines TRBV14 with TRBJ2-5; TRBD1 matches at 8 bases. CDR1 and CDR2 (germline): SGHDN, FVKESK. V gave up 4 bases and J gave up 2 bases; unmatched junction bases: 6. The CDR3 is 15 residues long.

The chain links TRBV9 to TRBJ1-1; 8 bases match TRBD1. Germline loops: CDR1 SGDLS, CDR2 YYNGEE. There are 16 residues in the CDR3. Trimming removed 3 bases from V and 0 bases from J; junction bases left unmatched: 7. CDR3 sequence (DNA): TGTGCCAGCAGCGGACGACAGGGGAACATGAACACTGAAGCTTTCTTT. Amino acids: CASSGRQGNMNTEAFF. The complete variable domain, with remaining parts taken from reference TRBV9 and TRBJ1-1, reads DSGVTQTPKHLITATGQRVTLRCSPRSGDLSVYWYQQSLDQGLQFLIQYYNGEERAKGNILERFSAQQFPDLHSELNLSSLELGDSALYFCASSGRQGNMNTEAFFGQGTRLTVV.

The CDR3 sequence: CASSHKQGLDTGELFF. The DNA for the CDR3 is TGTGCCAGCAGCCACAAACAGGGACTCGACACCGGGGAGCTGTTTTTT. The chain is built from TRBV5-4 and TRBJ2-2; D might be TRBD1 or TRBD2, each matching 6 bases. Germline CDR1 reads SGHNT; CDR2 reads YYREEE (reference sequence). Trimming shortened V by 4 bases and J by 3 bases, and 16 bases separated the two germline ends. This CDR3 has 16 residues.

The rearrangement links TRBV7-9 to TRBJ2-5; 7 bases agree with TRBD1. The closer fit of TRBJ2-7 to the DNA end suggests the J call may be wrong. This CDR3 has 14 residues. The V gene's germline CDR1 is SEHNR and CDR2 FQNEAQ (reference sequence). The CDR3 nucleotides are TGTGCCAGCAGCCGAGGGGGCAGCTCCTACGAGCAGTACTTC. This sequence encodes CASSRGGSSYEQYF.

The CDR3 sequence is CASSQRSSYNSPLHF. The CDR3, as DNA: TGTGCCAGCAGCCAGCGAAGCTCCTATAATTCACCCCTCCACTTT. J is TRBJ1-6 and V is TRBV7-2, with D uncertain. Germline values: CDR1 SGHTA, CDR2 FQGNSA. Between the trimmed V and J ends, which lost 5 bases and 0 bases, there was a span of 8 bases. This CDR3 is 15 amino acids long.

The chain uses TRBV6-1 and TRBJ2-7; D gene unclear. Trimming removed 4 bases from V and 2 bases from J, with 12 bases in between. The V gene's germline CDR1 is MNHNS and CDR2 SASEGT. The CDR3 length is 14 residues. CDR3 sequence reads: CASSAERYTYEQYF. As DNA, the CDR3 is TGTGCCAGCAGTGCTGAACGGTATACCTACGAGCAGTACTTC.

The genes are TRBV10-2 and TRBJ1-5; the D is unclear. V lost 0 bases to trimming and J lost 3 bases, with 6 bases between them. Germline V lookup: CDR1 WSHSY, CDR2 SAAADI. This CDR3 spans 14 amino acids. The CDR3 sequence: CASSESGVNQPQHF. The CDR3 DNA reads as TGCGCCAGCAGTGAGTCTGGGGTCAATCAGCCCCAGCATTTT.

The V gene is TRBV4-3, the J gene TRBJ2-6; 7 bases agree with TRBD2. The CDR3 extends over 15 amino acids. J lost 18 bases, V lost 4 bases, and 18 bases had no gene match. The germline V gene has CDR1 LGHNA and CDR2 YSLEER. The CDR3 protein is CASSLPGGRHKVGTF. Here the CDR3 DNA reads TGCGCCAGCAGCCTTCCGGGAGGACGTCACAAAGTCGGGACTTTC.

The chain links TRBV7-2 to TRBJ1-2; 7 bases fit TRBD1. From germline, CDR1 is SGHTA and CDR2 FQGNSA. The junction had 10 bases not matched to a gene; V was cut back by 1 base and J by 8 bases. The CDR3 spans 15 residues. This CDR3 reads CASSLVQGSFFGYTF. For the CDR3, the DNA is TGTGCCAGCAGCTTAGTACAGGGGTCCTTCTTCGGCTACACCTTC.

CDR3 sequence (DNA): TGCGCCAGCAGCCAAGTGGGGCGCGATCAGCCCCAGCATTTT. It is translated as CASSQVGRDQPQHF. The V gene is TRBV4-1, the J gene TRBJ1-5, with TRBD1 as a possible D gene (5 bases). The V end was cut by 1 base, the J end by 5 bases, with 9 bases between. Germline V lookup: CDR1 MGHRA, CDR2 YSYEKL. This CDR3 spans 14 amino acids.